This T cell receptor beta chain appears in the sequencing data of a study of blood T cell repertoires in COVID-19. For the study at large: The United States, Italy and Spain were the sources of the acute and convalescent COVID-19 samples. The analysed material was cDNA or gDNA that came from T cells, B-cell-depleted T cells, or PBMCs.

Source study methods: Counts of nucleated cells, estimated from reference gene primer amplification, were obtained. Generated by immunoSEQ multiplex PCR, the TCRdb table keeps only in-frame clones and is missing some. V, J and clone size derive from that table, while D and trimming were established from the DNA sequence. The table lists a few hundred thousand clones, 65% to 85% of them singletons. Losses at the gene ends were 5 bases for V and 0 bases for J; bases not matched to a gene: 10. The CDR3 is 15 residues long. The germline gives CDR1 GTSNPN, CDR2 SVGIG (reference sequence). V is TRBV30 and J is TRBJ2-7; 7 bases are a match to TRBD1. The sequence was collected from a man between 50 and 59 years old with active or convalescent COVID-19. The sample taken for sequencing was peripheral blood. DNA for the CDR3: TGTGCCTGGGACCCAACAGGGGACCCCTCCTACGAGCAGTACTTC. As protein: CAWDPTGDPSYEQYF.